This T cell receptor (beta chain) was obtained from a study of blood T cell repertoires in COVID-19. Study context: Material from acute and convalescent COVID-19 was sourced from the United States, Italy and Spain. T cells, B-cell-depleted T cells, or PBMCs provided the cDNA or gDNA that served as material.

Germline V CDR1 and CDR2: SGHTA, FQGTGA. CDR3 length equals 17 residues. With 4 bases clipped from V and 1 base from J, the junction kept 11 bases outside the gene matches. Original data processing: From reference gene primer amplification, estimates of nucleated cell counts were derived. The protocol was immunoSEQ multiplex PCR, while the TCRdb copy is restricted to in-frame clones and leaves out a portion. V and J calls and clone size are as listed in that table; D and trimming were resolved from the DNA. The table lists about 81,000 clones, approximately 78% of them singletons. This sequence joins TRBV7-3 and TRBJ2-3; TRBD2 aligns across 7 bases. Sequencing was performed on peripheral blood. The sequence came from a man aged 55 to 70 with acute or convalescent COVID-19. The CDR3 sequence: CASSSKGSGVGTDTQYF. CDR3 in DNA: TGTGCCAGCAGCTCCAAAGGGAGCGGGGTTGGCACAGATACGCAGTATTTT.